Listed below are T cell receptor beta chains from one sample, sequenced in a study of a mutant IDH1 vaccine in newly diagnosed glioma. Which antigens these TCRs recognize remains unknown. Using immunoSEQ multiplex PCR, the repertoire was profiled, and TCRdb retains in-frame clones only, with some absent. The top ten clones hold roughly 3.8% of a sample with about 24,000 clones, roughly 80% of them seen once. The material was PBMCs, obtained from a glioma patient whose treatment included an IDH1 peptide vaccine. The receptors come from a man between 35 and 55 years old with glioma. Some clones in this sample may be carry-over from other donors' samples. The CDR3 runs from the conserved cysteine through the conserved F or W. D genes are given only for firm matches. For some rows the clone size is stated as once, few or many, or as a class when expanded; others skip it.

V	D	J	size	CDR3	DNA
TRBV27	TRBD2	TRBJ2-1	-	CASSLGLVREQFF	TGTGCCAGCAGTTTAGGACTAGTGCGTGAGCAGTTCTTC
TRBV20-1	-	TRBJ1-1	once	CSAREGAKAFF	TGCAGTGCTAGAGAGGGGGCAAAAGCTTTCTTT
TRBV30	TRBD2	TRBJ2-7	-	CAWSGGTSVHEQYF	TGTGCCTGGAGTGGGGGGACTAGTGTCCACGAGCAGTACTTC
TRBV5-1	TRBD1	TRBJ1-1	-	CASSEGQGTEAFF	TGCGCCAGCAGCGAGGGACAGGGCACTGAAGCTTTCTTT
TRBV4-1	-	TRBJ2-1	-	CASSPPPGNNEQFF	TGCGCCAGCAGCCCTCCCCCCGGGAACAATGAGCAGTTCTTC
TRBV6-5	-	TRBJ1-4	-	CASRDNEKLFF	TGTGCCAGCAGGGACAATGAAAAACTGTTTTTT
TRBV6-5	-	TRBJ1-1	-	CASSYGGKAFF	TGTGCCAGCAGTTACGGGGGGAAAGCTTTCTTT
TRBV5-1	-	TRBJ1-6	-	CASSLDVLNSPLHF	TGCGCCAGCAGCTTGGACGTTCTTAATTCACCCCTCCACTTT
TRBV19	TRBD1	TRBJ2-5	-	CASNRGPQETQYF	TGTGCCAGTAATAGGGGGCCTCAAGAGACCCAGTACTTC
TRBV21-1	-	TRBJ1-5	-	CASRTTGRGPQHF	TGTGCCAGCAGGACCACAGGGCGGGGGCCCCAGCATTTT
TRBV5-5	-	TRBJ1-2	-	CASSLDMGVGYTF	TGTGCCAGCAGCTTGGACATGGGAGTAGGCTACACCTTC
TRBV5-1	TRBD1	TRBJ2-2	once	CASSMGQGHTGELFF	TGCGCCAGCAGCATGGGACAGGGGCACACCGGGGAGCTGTTTTTT
TRBV7-8	TRBD1	TRBJ1-2	few	CASSLGQGVVKYGYTF	TGTGCCAGCAGCTTAGGGCAGGGGGTGGTTAAATATGGCTACACCTTC
TRBV6-1	-	TRBJ2-3	-	CATNRQQSSTDTQYF	TGTGCCACCAACAGACAGCAATCGAGCACAGATACGCAGTATTTT
TRBV29-1	TRBD1	TRBJ2-5	-	CSVAGGQETQYF	TGCAGCGTTGCAGGGGGCCAAGAGACCCAGTACTTC
TRBV9	TRBD1	TRBJ2-7	-	CASSVTGQAYEQYF	TGTGCCAGCAGCGTTACGGGACAGGCCTACGAGCAGTACTTC
TRBV9	-	TRBJ1-2	-	CASSVEGGDGYTF	TGTGCCAGCAGCGTGGAGGGGGGGGATGGCTACACCTTC
TRBV6-1	-	TRBJ1-6	-	CASSSGTTYSPLHF	TGTGCCAGCAGTTCTGGGACTACTTATTCACCCCTCCACTTT
TRBV19	-	TRBJ1-1	-	CASTNSKGGSESF	TGTGCCAGTACCAACTCAAAGGGAGGCTCGGAGAGTTTT
TRBV4-2	-	TRBJ1-6	-	CASSQDAGARSPLHF	TGTGCCAGCAGCCAAGACGCAGGGGCGCGTTCACCCCTCCACTTT
TRBV25-1	TRBD1	TRBJ1-3	-	CASSEFYYRGLKGNTIYF	TGTGCCAGCAGTGAGTTCTATTACAGGGGGCTGAAAGGAAACACCATATATTTT
TRBV6-5	TRBD1	TRBJ2-5	-	CASRDRVWETQYF	TGTGCCAGCAGGGACAGGGTCTGGGAGACCCAGTACTTC
TRBV6-1	TRBD1	TRBJ1-1	-	CASKRDRDGTEAFF	TGTGCCAGCAAACGGGACAGGGATGGCACTGAAGCTTTCTTT
TRBV28	-	TRBJ2-1	few	CASSLGSGVDEQFF	TGTGCCAGCAGTTTAGGGTCCGGGGTGGATGAGCAGTTCTTC
TRBV25-1	-	TRBJ2-3	-	CASSEVGRGGLDTQYF	TGTGCCAGCAGTGAAGTCGGAAGGGGTGGGCTAGATACGCAGTATTTT
TRBV14	-	TRBJ2-7	-	CATARKPPYEQYF	TGTGCCACCGCGAGGAAGCCGCCCTACGAGCAGTACTTC
TRBV4-1	-	TRBJ1-1	-	CASSLIGGRLNTEAFF	TGCGCCAGCAGCCTAATAGGTGGACGGCTGAACACTGAAGCTTTCTTT
TRBV30	-	TRBJ2-7	-	CAWSMGQVGAEQYF	TGTGCCTGGAGTATGGGTCAGGTGGGAGCCGAGCAGTACTTC
TRBV5-6	-	TRBJ1-1	-	CASRLKGLGAFF	TGTGCCAGCAGACTTAAGGGGCTTGGCGCTTTCTTT
TRBV5-1	TRBD1	TRBJ2-5	-	CASSLDGTVQETQYF	TGCGCCAGCAGCTTGGATGGGACAGTCCAAGAGACCCAGTACTTC
TRBV29-1	-	TRBJ1-2	once	CSVAGTENYGYTF	TGCAGCGTTGCCGGCACGGAGAACTATGGCTACACCTTC
TRBV19	TRBD1	TRBJ2-5	once	CASRAEQGADQETQYF	TGTGCCAGTAGGGCCGAACAGGGGGCCGACCAAGAGACCCAGTACTTC
TRBV5-6	TRBD1	TRBJ1-1	-	CASSLVWTGDVHTEAFF	TGTGCCAGCAGCTTAGTGTGGACAGGGGATGTTCACACTGAAGCTTTCTTT
TRBV28	TRBD1	TRBJ1-6	-	CASSYDRGTYNSPLHF	TGTGCCAGCTCTTACGACAGGGGCACCTATAATTCACCCCTCCACTTT
TRBV2	-	TRBJ1-1	few	CASSPRMNTEAFF	TGTGCCAGCAGCCCCAGGATGAACACTGAAGCTTTCTTT
TRBV20-1	TRBD1	TRBJ2-7	-	CSALTGYEQYF	TGCAGTGCTTTGACAGGGTACGAGCAGTACTTC
TRBV30	-	TRBJ1-4	once	CAWSVEGVNEKLFF	TGTGCCTGGAGTGTAGAAGGAGTTAATGAAAAACTGTTTTTT
TRBV30	TRBD1	TRBJ2-7	-	CAWGRQGYEQYF	TGTGCCTGGGGCCGACAGGGCTACGAGCAGTACTTC
TRBV6-5	-	TRBJ1-3	once	CASSSRTPSSGNTIYF	TGTGCCAGCAGTTCACGTACACCGAGCTCTGGAAACACCATATATTTT
TRBV2	-	TRBJ2-7	-	CASRRDGSYEQYF	TGTGCCAGCAGGAGGGACGGGTCCTACGAGCAGTACTTC
TRBV27	-	TRBJ1-1	-	CASSFRWTANTEAFF	TGTGCCAGCAGTTTTCGGTGGACAGCGAACACTGAAGCTTTCTTT
TRBV14	-	TRBJ1-2	-	CASSQVPGGDYGYTF	TGTGCCAGCAGCCAAGTCCCAGGCGGGGATTATGGCTACACCTTC
TRBV27	-	TRBJ1-5	few	CAGLEPDQPQHF	TGTGCCGGTCTTGAACCAGATCAGCCCCAGCATTTT
TRBV18	TRBD1	TRBJ1-5	few	CASSLGGTDNQPQHF	TGTGCCAGCTCGCTGGGCGGGACAGACAATCAGCCCCAGCATTTT
TRBV19	-	TRBJ1-2	-	CASSMDTYGYTF	TGTGCCAGTAGTATGGACACATATGGCTACACCTTC
TRBV10-3	TRBD2	TRBJ2-1	-	CAIRGGRGGYDEQFF	TGTGCCATCAGAGGCGGGCGGGGGGGGTACGATGAGCAGTTCTTC
TRBV5-8	-	TRBJ1-1	-	CASSFFTGFGTEAFF	TGTGCCAGCAGCTTTTTTACAGGGTTTGGCACTGAAGCTTTCTTT
TRBV4-2	TRBD1	TRBJ1-4	once	CASSQDTDRGRSQRKAVNEKLFF	TGTGCCAGCAGCCAAGATACGGACAGGGGGCGGTCTCAAAGGAAGGCCGTTAATGAAAAACTGTTTTTT
TRBV5-4	-	TRBJ2-5	-	CASSLDRYQETQYF	TGTGCCAGCAGCTTAGACCGATACCAAGAGACCCAGTACTTC
TRBV6-6	-	TRBJ1-5	-	CASSYQVNQPQHF	TGTGCCAGCAGTTACCAAGTGAATCAGCCCCAGCATTTT
TRBV4-2	-	TRBJ1-1	-	CASSQDRGSEAFF	TGTGCCAGCAGCCAAGATAGGGGATCTGAAGCTTTCTTT